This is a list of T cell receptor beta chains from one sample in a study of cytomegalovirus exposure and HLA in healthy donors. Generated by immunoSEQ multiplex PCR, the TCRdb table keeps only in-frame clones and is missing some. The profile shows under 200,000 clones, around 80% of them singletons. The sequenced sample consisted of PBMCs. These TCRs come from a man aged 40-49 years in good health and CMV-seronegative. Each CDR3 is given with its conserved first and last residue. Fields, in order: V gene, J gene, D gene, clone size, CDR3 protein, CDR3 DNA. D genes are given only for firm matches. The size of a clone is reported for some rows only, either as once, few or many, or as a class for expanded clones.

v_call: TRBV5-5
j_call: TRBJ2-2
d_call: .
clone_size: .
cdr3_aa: CASSLSRGTQNTGELFF
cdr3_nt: TGTGCCAGCAGCCTGAGTAGAGGGACACAGAACACCGGGGAGCTGTTTTTT

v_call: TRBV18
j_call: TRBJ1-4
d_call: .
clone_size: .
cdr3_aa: CASSPRKNNNEKLFF
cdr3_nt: TGTGCCAGCTCACCACGAAAGAACAATAATGAAAAACTGTTTTTT

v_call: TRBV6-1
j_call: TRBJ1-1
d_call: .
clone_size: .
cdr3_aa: CASSERQGLPAFF
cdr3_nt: TGTGCCAGCAGTGAAAGGCAGGGGCTCCCAGCTTTCTTT

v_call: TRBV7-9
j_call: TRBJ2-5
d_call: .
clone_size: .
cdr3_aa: CSSSFNSNQETQYF
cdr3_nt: TGTTCCAGCAGCTTTAACAGCAACCAAGAGACCCAGTACTTC

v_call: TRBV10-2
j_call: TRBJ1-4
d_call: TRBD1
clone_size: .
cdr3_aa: CASSASGQGLTNEKLFF
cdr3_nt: TGCGCCAGCAGTGCTTCAGGACAGGGGCTAACTAATGAAAAACTGTTTTTT

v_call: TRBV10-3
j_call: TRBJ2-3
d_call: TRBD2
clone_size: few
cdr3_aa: CAISDSAGGSTDTQYF
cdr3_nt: TGTGCCATCAGTGACTCGGCGGGGGGCAGCACAGATACGCAGTATTTT

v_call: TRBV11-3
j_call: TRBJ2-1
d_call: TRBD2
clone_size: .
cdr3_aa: CASSPRGGGAYNEQFF
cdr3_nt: TGTGCCAGCAGCCCCCGGGGGGGCGGGGCTTACAATGAGCAGTTCTTC

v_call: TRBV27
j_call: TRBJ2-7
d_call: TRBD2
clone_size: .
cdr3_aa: CASSFLPGGYYEQYF
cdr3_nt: TGTGCCAGCAGTTTCCTCCCGGGGGGATACTACGAGCAGTACTTC

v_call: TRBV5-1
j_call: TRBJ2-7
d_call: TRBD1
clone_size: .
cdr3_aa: CASSSTLGGWEQYF
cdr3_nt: TGCGCCAGCAGCTCAACCCTAGGGGGCTGGGAGCAGTACTTC

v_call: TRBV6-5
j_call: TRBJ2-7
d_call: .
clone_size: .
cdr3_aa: CASIGVWNEQYF
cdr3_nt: TGTGCCAGCATCGGGGTGTGGAACGAGCAGTACTTC

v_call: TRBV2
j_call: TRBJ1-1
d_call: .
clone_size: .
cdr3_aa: CASSKLTDEAFF
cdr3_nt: TGTGCCAGCAGCAAGCTTACAGACGAAGCTTTCTTT

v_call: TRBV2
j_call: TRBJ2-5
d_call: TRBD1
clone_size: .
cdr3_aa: CASNRGLQETQYF
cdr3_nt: TGTGCCAGTAACAGGGGGCTACAAGAGACCCAGTACTTC

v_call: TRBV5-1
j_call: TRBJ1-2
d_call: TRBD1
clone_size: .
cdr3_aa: CASSQDRGRVGYTF
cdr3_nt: TGCGCCAGCAGCCAGGACAGGGGGCGCGTTGGCTACACCTTC

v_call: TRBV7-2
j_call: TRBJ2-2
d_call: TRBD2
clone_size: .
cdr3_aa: CASRRLAGGTGELFF
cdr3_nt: TGTGCCAGCAGACGACTAGCGGGAGGCACCGGGGAGCTGTTTTTT

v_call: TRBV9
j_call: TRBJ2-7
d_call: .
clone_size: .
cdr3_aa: CASSPRSGSYEQYF
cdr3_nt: TGTGCCAGCAGCCCCCGGAGTGGGTCCTACGAGCAGTACTTC

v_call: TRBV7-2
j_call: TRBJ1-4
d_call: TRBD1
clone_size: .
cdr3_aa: CASRGPGQPNEKLFF
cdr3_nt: TGTGCCAGCAGAGGACCGGGACAGCCTAATGAAAAACTGTTTTTT

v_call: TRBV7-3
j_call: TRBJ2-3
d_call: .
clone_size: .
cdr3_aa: CASSPKRGHTDTQYF
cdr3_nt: TGTGCCAGCAGCCCCAAGCGGGGACACACAGATACGCAGTATTTT

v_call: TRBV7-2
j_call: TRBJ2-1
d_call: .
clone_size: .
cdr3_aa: CASSPSGVTPSYNEQFF
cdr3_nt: TGTGCCAGCAGCCCCTCAGGGGTGACCCCCTCCTACAATGAGCAGTTCTTC

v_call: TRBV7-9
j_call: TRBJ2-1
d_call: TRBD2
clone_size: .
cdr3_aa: CASSLDKTSGNKNEQFF
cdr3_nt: TGTGCCAGCAGCTTAGATAAGACTAGCGGGAATAAGAATGAGCAGTTCTTC

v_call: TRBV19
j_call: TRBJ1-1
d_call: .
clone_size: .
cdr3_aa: CASSTHRAAGTEAFF
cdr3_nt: TGTGCCAGTAGTACCCACAGGGCGGCGGGCACTGAAGCTTTCTTT

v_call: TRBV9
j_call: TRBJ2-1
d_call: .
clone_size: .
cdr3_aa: CASSAFEGGEQFF
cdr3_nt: TGTGCCAGCAGCGCTTTCGAGGGGGGGGAGCAGTTCTTC

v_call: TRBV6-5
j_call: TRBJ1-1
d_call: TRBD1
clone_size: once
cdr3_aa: CASSWTGNTEAFF
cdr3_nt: TGTGCCAGCAGCTGGACAGGGAACACTGAAGCTTTCTTT

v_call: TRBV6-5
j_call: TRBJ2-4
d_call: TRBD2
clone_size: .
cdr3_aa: CASRPTSGGANIQCF
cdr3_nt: TGTGCCAGCAGGCCGACTAGCGGGGGGGCAAACATTCAGTGCTTC

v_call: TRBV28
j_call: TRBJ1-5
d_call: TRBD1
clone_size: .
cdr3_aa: CASPPSGTGFRHQPQHF
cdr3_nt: TGTGCCAGCCCTCCGTCCGGGACAGGGTTCCGACATCAGCCCCAGCATTTT

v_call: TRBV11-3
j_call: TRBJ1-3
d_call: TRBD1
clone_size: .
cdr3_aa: CASSLQRTGSGNTIYF
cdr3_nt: TGTGCCAGCAGCTTACAGAGGACAGGGTCTGGAAACACCATATATTTT

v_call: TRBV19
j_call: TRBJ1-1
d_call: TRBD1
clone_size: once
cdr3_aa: CASSIVQGEAFF
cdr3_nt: TGTGCCAGTAGTATAGTACAGGGGGAAGCTTTCTTT

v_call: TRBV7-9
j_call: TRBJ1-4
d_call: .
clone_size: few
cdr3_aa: CASSSARGPNEKLFF
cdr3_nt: TGTGCCAGCAGCTCGGCCAGGGGCCCTAATGAAAAACTGTTTTTT

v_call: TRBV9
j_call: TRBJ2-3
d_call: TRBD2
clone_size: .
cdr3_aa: CASSLTSGGSTDTQYF
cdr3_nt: TGTGCCAGCAGCCTAACTAGCGGGGGTAGTACAGATACGCAGTATTTT

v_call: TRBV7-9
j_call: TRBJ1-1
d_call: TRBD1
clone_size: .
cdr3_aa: CASSPRQGPNTEAFF
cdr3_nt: TGTGCCAGCAGCCCAAGACAGGGTCCGAACACTGAAGCTTTCTTT

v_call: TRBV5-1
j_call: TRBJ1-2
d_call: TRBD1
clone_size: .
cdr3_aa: CASSLAGTDYGYTF
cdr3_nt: TGCGCCAGCAGCTTGGCGGGGACAGACTATGGCTACACCTTC

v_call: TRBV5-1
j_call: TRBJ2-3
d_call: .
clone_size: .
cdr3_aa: CASSDDAGTAHRTDTQYF
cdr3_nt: TGCGCCAGCAGTGACGACGCCGGGACTGCTCATCGCACAGATACGCAGTATTTT

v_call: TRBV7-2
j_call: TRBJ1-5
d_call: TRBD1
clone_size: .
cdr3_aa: CASSFPGQGLPQHF
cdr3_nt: TGTGCCAGCAGTTTCCCGGGACAGGGCCTTCCCCAGCATTTT

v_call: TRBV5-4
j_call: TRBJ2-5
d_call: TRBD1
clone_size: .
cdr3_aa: CASSLVSGGETQYF
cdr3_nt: TGTGCCAGCAGCTTGGTTTCAGGGGGAGAGACCCAGTACTTC

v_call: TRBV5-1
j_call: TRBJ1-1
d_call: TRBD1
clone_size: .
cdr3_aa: CASSFGQGDTEAFF
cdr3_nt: TGCGCCAGCAGCTTCGGACAGGGGGACACTGAAGCTTTCTTT

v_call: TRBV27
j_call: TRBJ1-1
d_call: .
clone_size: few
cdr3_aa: CASSLSYGGGTEAFF
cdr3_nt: TGTGCCAGCAGTTTATCGTATGGGGGAGGCACTGAAGCTTTCTTT